This T cell receptor beta chain originates from a study of cytomegalovirus exposure and HLA in healthy donors. Whole-study findings and limits: Judged likely to be a sequencing artifact was a cluster of highly shared sequence variants. Researchers reported from a later analysis that most CMV-associated TCR beta chains appeared HLA-restricted.

V dropped 8 bases and J dropped 3 bases, with 10 bases sitting between them. The V gene's germline CDR1 is SNHLY and CDR2 FYNNEI. The CDR3 is 13 residues long. Researchers ran the PCR with 60 Vbeta and 13 Jbeta primers. Method: immunoSEQ multiplex PCR; TCRdb's copy keeps in-frame clones and lacks some. The sample includes hundreds of thousands of clones, approximately 78% seen only once; the top ten take 3.8%. Regarding this clone: Antigen unknown.

The specimen was PBMCs. The sequence was collected from a male donor in good health and CMV-seronegative. V is TRBV2 and J is TRBJ2-2; D might be TRBD1 (5 bases). The CDR3 spells CASSTEYTGELFF. For the CDR3, the DNA is TGTGCCAGCTCGACAGAGTACACCGGGGAGCTGTTTTTT.